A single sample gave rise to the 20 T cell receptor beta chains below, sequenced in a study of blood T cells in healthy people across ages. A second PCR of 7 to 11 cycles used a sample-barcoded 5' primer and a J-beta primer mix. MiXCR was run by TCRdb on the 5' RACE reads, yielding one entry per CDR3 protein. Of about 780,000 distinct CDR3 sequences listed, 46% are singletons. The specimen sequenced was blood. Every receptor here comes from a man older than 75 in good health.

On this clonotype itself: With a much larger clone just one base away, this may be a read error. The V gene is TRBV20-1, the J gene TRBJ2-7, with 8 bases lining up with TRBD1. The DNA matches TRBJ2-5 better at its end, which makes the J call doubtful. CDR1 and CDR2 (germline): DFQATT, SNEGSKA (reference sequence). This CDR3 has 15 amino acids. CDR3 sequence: CSATNRQGRKETQYF. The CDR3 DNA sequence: TGCAGTGCGACCAATAGACAGGGGAGGAAAGAGACCCAGTACTTC.

The CDR3 DNA reads TGTGCCAGCAGCTTAGCGGCGGGAGAGCACAATGAGCAGTTCTTC. It specifies CASSLAAGEHNEQFF. The chain joins TRBV11-2 to TRBJ2-1; 7 bases agree with TRBD2. The CDR3 is made up of 15 amino acids. After removal of 1 base from V and 5 bases from J, the junction contained 5 bases not matched to a gene. From germline, CDR1 is SGHAT and CDR2 FQNNGV.

CDR3 nucleotides: TGTGCCAGCAGCCTTCCGACTATGCGTGAGCAGTACTTC. Its translation is CASSLPTMREQYF. This rearrangement joins TRBV14 to TRBJ2-7; D is possibly TRBD2 (5 bases). The length of the CDR3 is 13 residues. Germline V gives CDR1 SGHDN, CDR2 FVKESK. V lost 4 bases, J lost 7 bases, and 14 bases lay in between.

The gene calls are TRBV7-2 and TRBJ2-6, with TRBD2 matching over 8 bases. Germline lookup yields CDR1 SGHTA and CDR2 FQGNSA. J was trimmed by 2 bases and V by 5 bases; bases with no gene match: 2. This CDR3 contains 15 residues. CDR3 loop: CASSQTSAGANVLTF. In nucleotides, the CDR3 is TGTGCCAGCAGCCAGACTAGCGCTGGGGCCAACGTCCTGACTTTC.

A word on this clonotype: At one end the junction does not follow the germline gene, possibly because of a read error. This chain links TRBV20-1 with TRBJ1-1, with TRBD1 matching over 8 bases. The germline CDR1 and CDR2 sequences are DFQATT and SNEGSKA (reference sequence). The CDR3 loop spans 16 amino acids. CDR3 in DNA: TGTAGTGCTAGAGGGATTGGCGGACAGGGAGGTACTGAAGCTTTCTTT. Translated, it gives CSARGIGGQGGTEAFF.

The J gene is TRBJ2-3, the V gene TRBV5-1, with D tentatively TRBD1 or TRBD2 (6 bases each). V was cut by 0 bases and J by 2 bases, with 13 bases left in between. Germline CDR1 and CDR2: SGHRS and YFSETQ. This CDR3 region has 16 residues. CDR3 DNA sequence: TGCGCCAGCAGCTTGGCACAGACGGGGGCCACAGATACGCAGTATTTT. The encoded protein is CASSLAQTGATDTQYF.

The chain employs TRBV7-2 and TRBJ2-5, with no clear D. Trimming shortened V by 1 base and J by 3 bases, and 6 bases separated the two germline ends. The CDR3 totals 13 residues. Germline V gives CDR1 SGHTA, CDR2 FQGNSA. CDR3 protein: CASSLVKEETQYF. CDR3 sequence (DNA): TGTGCCAGCAGCTTAGTTAAGGAAGAGACCCAGTACTTC.

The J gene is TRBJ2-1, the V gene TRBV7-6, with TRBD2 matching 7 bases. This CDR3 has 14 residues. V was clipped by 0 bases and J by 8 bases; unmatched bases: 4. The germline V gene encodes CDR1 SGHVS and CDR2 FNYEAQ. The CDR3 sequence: CASSLAGGRDEQFF. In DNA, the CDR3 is TGTGCCAGCAGCTTAGCCGGGGGGAGGGATGAGCAGTTCTTC.

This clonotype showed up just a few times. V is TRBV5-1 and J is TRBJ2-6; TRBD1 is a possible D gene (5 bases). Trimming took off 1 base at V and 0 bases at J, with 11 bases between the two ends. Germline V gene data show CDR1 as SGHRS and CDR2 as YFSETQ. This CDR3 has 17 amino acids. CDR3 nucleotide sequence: TGCGCCAGCAGCTTGATCAGGGATCTCTCTGGGGCCAACGTCCTGACTTTC. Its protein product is CASSLIRDLSGANVLTF.

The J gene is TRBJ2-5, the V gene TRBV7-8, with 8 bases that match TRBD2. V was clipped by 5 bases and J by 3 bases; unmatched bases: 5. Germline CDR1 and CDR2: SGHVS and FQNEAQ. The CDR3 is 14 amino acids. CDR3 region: CASSPGGAKETQYF. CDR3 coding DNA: TGTGCCAGCAGCCCCGGGGGGGCGAAAGAGACCCAGTACTTC.

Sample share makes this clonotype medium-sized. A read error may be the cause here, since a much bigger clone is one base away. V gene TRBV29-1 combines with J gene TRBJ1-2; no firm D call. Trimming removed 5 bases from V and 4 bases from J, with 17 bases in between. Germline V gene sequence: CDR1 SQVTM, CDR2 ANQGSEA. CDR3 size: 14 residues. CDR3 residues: CSVHSCGETYGYTF. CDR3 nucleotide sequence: TGCAGCGTTCATTCTTGCGGGGAGACCTATGGCTACACCTTC.

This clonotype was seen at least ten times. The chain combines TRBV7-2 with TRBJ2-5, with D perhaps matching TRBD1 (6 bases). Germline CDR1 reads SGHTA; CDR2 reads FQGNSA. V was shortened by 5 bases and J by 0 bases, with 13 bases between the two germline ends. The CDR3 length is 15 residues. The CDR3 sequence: CASSPLGAHQETQYF. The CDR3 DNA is TGTGCCAGCAGCCCCCTGGGGGCCCACCAAGAGACCCAGTACTTC.

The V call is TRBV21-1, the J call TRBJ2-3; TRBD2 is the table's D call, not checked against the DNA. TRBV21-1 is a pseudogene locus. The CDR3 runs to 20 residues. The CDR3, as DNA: TGTGCCAGCAGGAGTCCAGGAAGGACTAGCGGGGGGGCCGAAACAGATACGCAGTATTTT. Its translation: CASRSPGRTSGGAETDTQYF.

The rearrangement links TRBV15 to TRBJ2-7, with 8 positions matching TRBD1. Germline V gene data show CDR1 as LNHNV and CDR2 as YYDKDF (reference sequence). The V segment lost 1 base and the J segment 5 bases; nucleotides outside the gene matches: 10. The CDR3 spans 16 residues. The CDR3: CATSRGVQGAYHEQYF. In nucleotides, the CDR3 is TGTGCCACCAGCAGAGGAGTTCAGGGGGCATATCACGAGCAGTACTTC.

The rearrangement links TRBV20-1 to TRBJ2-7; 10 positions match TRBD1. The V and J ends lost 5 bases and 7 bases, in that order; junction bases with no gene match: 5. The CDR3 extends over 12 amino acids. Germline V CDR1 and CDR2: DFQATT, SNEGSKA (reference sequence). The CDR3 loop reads CSAPTGGGEQYF. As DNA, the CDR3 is TGCAGTGCTCCGACAGGGGGCGGTGAGCAGTACTTC.

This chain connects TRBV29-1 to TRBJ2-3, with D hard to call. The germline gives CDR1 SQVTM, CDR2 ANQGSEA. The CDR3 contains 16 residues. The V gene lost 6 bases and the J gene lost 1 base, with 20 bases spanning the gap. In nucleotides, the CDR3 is TGCAGCGTCCCGAGCTGGACCGGGCCCCGCACAGATACGCAGTATTTT. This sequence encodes CSVPSWTGPRTDTQYF.

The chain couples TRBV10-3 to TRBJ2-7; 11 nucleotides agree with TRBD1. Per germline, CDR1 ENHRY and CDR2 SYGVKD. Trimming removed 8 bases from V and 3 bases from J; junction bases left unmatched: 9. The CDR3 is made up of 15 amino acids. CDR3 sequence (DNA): TGTGCCATCGGTGGGGGACAGGGGGGAATCTACGAGCAGTACTTC. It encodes CAIGGGQGGIYEQYF.

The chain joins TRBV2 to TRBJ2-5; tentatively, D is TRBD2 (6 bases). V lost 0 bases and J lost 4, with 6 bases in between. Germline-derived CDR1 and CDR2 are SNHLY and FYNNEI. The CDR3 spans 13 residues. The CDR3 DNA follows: TGTGCCAGCAGTGAAGCGGGGGGAGAGACCCAGTACTTC. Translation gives CASSEAGGETQYF.

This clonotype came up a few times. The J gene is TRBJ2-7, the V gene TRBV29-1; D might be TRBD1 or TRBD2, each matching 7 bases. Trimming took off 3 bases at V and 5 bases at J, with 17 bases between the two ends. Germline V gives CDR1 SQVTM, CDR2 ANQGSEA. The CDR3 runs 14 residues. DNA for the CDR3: TGCAGCGTTGAGCAGGGGGTGGGACTAAACGAGCAGTACTTC. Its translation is CSVEQGVGLNEQYF.

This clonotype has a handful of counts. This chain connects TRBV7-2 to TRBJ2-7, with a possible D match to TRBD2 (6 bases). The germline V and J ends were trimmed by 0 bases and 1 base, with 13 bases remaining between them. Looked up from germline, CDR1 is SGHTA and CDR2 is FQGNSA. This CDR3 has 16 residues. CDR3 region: CASSLAGLAPSYEQYF. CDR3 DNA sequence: TGTGCCAGCAGCTTAGCGGGCCTAGCGCCTTCCTACGAGCAGTACTTC.